These 21 T cell receptor beta chains came from one sample sequenced in a study of blood T cell repertoires in COVID-19. Measured with immunoSEQ multiplex PCR; TCRdb has only the in-frame clones, and not every one. This sample has approximately 190,000 clones; around 81% occur once, and the top ten carry 6.5% to 9.5%. The specimen was PBMCs or T cells enriched from blood (not recorded which). The receptors were gathered from a man between 35 and 55 years old who had recovered from COVID-19.

V is TRBV6-1 and J is TRBJ1-4, with D possibly being TRBD1 (5 bases). V lost 1 base, J lost 5 bases, and 11 bases lay in between. Germline-derived CDR1 and CDR2 are MNHNS and SASEGT. The CDR3 has 15 residues. CDR3 region: CASSEGWGMNEKLFF. In DNA, the CDR3 is TGTGCCAGCAGTGAAGGGTGGGGCATGAATGAAAAACTGTTTTTT.

The count of this clone is one. The chain recombines TRBV3-1 (or the pseudogene TRBV3-2) with TRBJ2-7, with 10 bases identical to TRBD1. Germline CDR1 is LGHDT and CDR2 is YNNKEL (reference sequence). CDR3 size: 16 residues. The trim removed 0 bases at V and 2 bases at J, leaving 4 bases unmatched. The CDR3 DNA reads as TGTGCCAGCAGCCAAGAGGGGACAGGGGCCCCCTACGAGCAGTACTTC. It translates to CASSQEGTGAPYEQYF.

This rearrangement joins TRBV4-1 to TRBJ1-3; D remains ambiguous. The V and J ends lost 3 bases and 0 bases respectively, with 12 bases between them. From germline, CDR1 is MGHRA and CDR2 YSYEKL. CDR3 length equals 16 residues. This CDR3 reads CASSQVTEVSGNTIYF. The CDR3 DNA sequence: TGCGCCAGCAGCCAGGTGACCGAGGTCTCTGGAAACACCATATATTTT.

The CDR3: CASSDSLEGGVRDSPLHF. CDR3 nucleotides: TGTGCCAGCAGTGACTCATTAGAGGGTGGGGTTCGTGATTCACCCCTCCACTTT. The V call is TRBV6-4, the J call TRBJ1-6; D gene unclear. The CDR3 extends over 18 amino acids. CDR1 and CDR2 from the germline V gene are MRHNA and SNTAGT. V lost 0 bases and J 8 bases, leaving 20 bases between the germline ends.

The chain carries TRBV6-2 or TRBV6-3 and TRBJ2-7; tentative D call: TRBD2 (6 bases). The CDR3 is made up of 15 amino acids. V was cut by 5 bases and J by 1 base, with 15 bases left in between. CDR1 and CDR2 (germline): MNHEY, SVGEGT. Written as DNA, the CDR3 is TGTGCCAGCAGTACCCCAGGGAGGTGGTCCTACGAGCAGTACTTC. Amino acids: CASSTPGRWSYEQYF.

This chain links TRBV19 with TRBJ1-5; D is ambiguous. Germline assignment: CDR1 LNHDA and CDR2 SQIVND (reference sequence). CDR3 length: 13 amino acids. With 5 bases removed from V and 3 bases from J, the gap between germline ends came to 8 bases. The CDR3 reads CASSAVNNQPQHF. For the CDR3, the DNA is TGTGCCAGTAGTGCAGTCAACAATCAGCCCCAGCATTTT.

V is TRBV11-2 and J is TRBJ2-3, with unresolved D. The V gene's germline CDR1 is SGHAT and CDR2 FQNNGV. The CDR3 has 15 residues. The V and J ends lost 1 base and 14 bases respectively, with 22 bases between them. The CDR3 sequence: CASSLVRLIAEPRYF. DNA for the CDR3: TGTGCCAGCAGCTTAGTTAGGCTGATCGCGGAACCACGGTATTTT.

The genes are TRBV2 and TRBJ2-5; possibly TRBD2 for D (5 bases). With 3 bases removed from V and 4 bases from J, the gap between germline ends came to 12 bases. This CDR3 has 14 residues. Germline values: CDR1 SNHLY, CDR2 FYNNEI. The CDR3 nucleotides are TGTGCCAGCAGTGACCTCCGCCGGGGAGAGACCCAGTACTTC. Encoded protein: CASSDLRRGETQYF.

The sample holds a few counts of this clone. The V call is TRBV14, the J call TRBJ1-1; a weak D match, TRBD1 (5 bases). Germline V gives CDR1 SGHDN, CDR2 FVKESK. The V end was cut by 4 bases, the J end by 4 bases, with 16 bases between. This CDR3 is built from 15 residues. The CDR3 region is CASSRWGGLRTEAFF. In DNA form, the CDR3 reads TGTGCCAGCAGCCGGTGGGGGGGTTTGCGCACTGAAGCTTTCTTT.

The gene calls are TRBV7-2 and TRBJ2-7, with 7 bases aligning to TRBD2. The CDR3 runs 14 residues. Trimming at V came to 2 bases and at J to 1 base, leaving 2 bases not matched to a gene. Germline lookup yields CDR1 SGHTA and CDR2 FQGNSA. The CDR3 protein is CASSLNGGSYEQYF. DNA of the CDR3: TGTGCCAGCAGCTTAAACGGGGGGTCCTACGAGCAGTACTTC.

This clone was counted a single time. V and J are TRBV7-2 and TRBJ1-1; D is ambiguous. The length of the CDR3 is 12 residues. Germline CDR1 reads SGHTA; CDR2 reads FQGNSA. The V and J ends lost 5 bases and 6 bases respectively, with 10 bases between them. CDR3 nucleotide sequence: TGTGCCAGCAGCGCACCTAGTCCTGAAGCTTTCTTT. Translated, it gives CASSAPSPEAFF.

This chain links TRBV21-1 with TRBJ2-5; the table assigns TRBD1, which was not confirmed against the DNA. TRBV21-1 is termed a pseudogene. This CDR3 spans 15 amino acids. The CDR3 is CASSKEVRGQETQYF. CDR3 DNA sequence: TGTGCCAGCAGCAAAGAGGTCAGGGGGCAAGAGACCCAGTACTTC.

The chain carries TRBV6-1 and TRBJ1-3; no definite D call. Germline V gives CDR1 MNHNS, CDR2 SASEGT. V lost 1 base and J lost 0, with 10 bases in between. This CDR3 is built from 16 residues. CDR3 sequence: CASSEGPGYSGNTIYF. The CDR3 DNA is TGTGCCAGCAGTGAAGGTCCGGGGTACTCTGGAAACACCATATATTTT.

The chain uses TRBV10-3 and TRBJ1-1; the D gene is possibly TRBD1 (6 bases). This CDR3 comprises 13 residues. V gave up 2 bases and J gave up 7 bases, with 11 bases separating them. Germline loops: CDR1 ENHRY, CDR2 SYGVKD. CDR3 DNA: TGTGCCATCAGTGAGGAGGCAGGGGATGAAGCTTTCTTT. Translated: CAISEEAGDEAFF.

The DNA for the CDR3 is TGTGCCACCAGTGATACCCGGACAGGGAGCACTGAAGCTTTCTTT. Its translation is CATSDTRTGSTEAFF. The chain employs TRBV24-1 and TRBJ1-1; 8 bases agree with TRBD1. Per germline, CDR1 KGHDR and CDR2 SFDVKD. Germline trimming cut 3 bases from V and 4 bases from J; bases unmatched to any gene: 6. The CDR3 loop spans 15 amino acids.

The chain employs TRBV30 and TRBJ2-1, with 11 bases lining up with TRBD2. With 0 bases clipped from V and 4 bases from J, the junction kept 14 bases outside the gene matches. The CDR3 runs 19 residues. Germline-derived CDR1 and CDR2 are GTSNPN and SVGIG (reference sequence). In DNA form, the CDR3 reads TGTGCCTGGAGTGTACTGGGGCTAGCGGGGGGACAACCTTACAATGAGCAGTTCTTC. Encoded protein: CAWSVLGLAGGQPYNEQFF.

This clone was seen just once. The chain is built from TRBV7-2 and TRBJ2-2, with TRBD1 matching over 7 bases. The CDR3 loop spans 17 amino acids. The V segment lost 4 bases and the J segment 2 bases; nucleotides outside the gene matches: 10. CDR1 and CDR2 (germline): SGHTA, FQGNSA. CDR3 protein: CASSSRGGPGNTGELFF. The DNA for the CDR3 is TGTGCCAGCAGCTCCAGAGGGGGCCCTGGAAACACCGGGGAGCTGTTTTTT.

The chain links TRBV5-1 to TRBJ2-1; 10 bases align to TRBD2. The V segment lost 3 bases and the J segment 9 bases; nucleotides outside the gene matches: 3. This CDR3 comprises 13 residues. From germline, CDR1 is SGHRS and CDR2 YFSETQ. The CDR3 sequence is CASSWVAGGEQFF. The CDR3 coding sequence is TGCGCCAGCAGCTGGGTAGCGGGGGGTGAGCAGTTCTTC.

CDR3 nucleotides: TGTGCCAGCAGAAGCGGGGTCTTCTACAATGAGCAGTTCTTC. Its translation: CASRSGVFYNEQFF. This chain uses TRBV2 with TRBJ2-1; 7 bases line up with TRBD2. The junction had 5 bases not matched to a gene; V was cut back by 6 bases and J by 3 bases. The CDR3 length is 14 residues. The germline CDR1 and CDR2 sequences are SNHLY and FYNNEI.

The genes are TRBV6-4 and TRBJ2-3; D may be TRBD1 (6 bases). This CDR3 is built from 14 residues. The germline V gene encodes CDR1 MRHNA and CDR2 SNTAGT. The V end lost 3 bases, the J end lost 3 bases, and 10 bases lay between the germline ends. The CDR3 loop reads CASSERGGTDTQYF. DNA of the CDR3: TGTGCCAGCAGTGAGAGAGGGGGTACAGATACGCAGTATTTT.

This clone was seen more than once but under ten times. The J gene is TRBJ1-1, the V gene TRBV7-9, with 9 bases that match TRBD1. This CDR3 has 13 residues. Germline V lookup: CDR1 SEHNR, CDR2 FQNEAQ (reference sequence). V lost 5 bases and J lost 7; bases outside the gene matches: 5. CDR3 region: CASSQGQGVEAFF. The DNA for the CDR3 is TGTGCCAGCAGCCAGGGACAGGGCGTTGAAGCTTTCTTT.